This is a list of T cell receptor beta chains from one sample in a study of CD8 T cells in Susac syndrome. TCRdb passed the immunoSEQ multiplex PCR reads through MiXCR, listing each CDR3 protein once. The table records around 81,000 distinct CDR3 sequences, about 94% of them present only once. Sequenced input: CD8+ T cells from PBMCs. The receptor source for this set is a human donor with Susac syndrome. The CDR3 runs from the conserved cysteine through the conserved F or W. A D gene is named only where the DNA matches it firmly. Size values are once, few and many counts, or a class for expanded clones, and some rows have none.

j_gene: TRBJ1-2
abundance: once
v_gene: TRBV27
d_gene: TRBD1
CDR3nt: TGTGCCAGCAGTTTATATTGGGGGACAGGGGAAGCTGGTGGCTACACCTTC
CDR3aa: CASSLYWGTGEAGGYTF

j_gene: TRBJ1-2
abundance: .
v_gene: TRBV12-3/TRBV12-4
d_gene: TRBD1
CDR3nt: TGTGCCAGCAGCCCAGCTCGACAGGGGTTTTCGGGCTACACCTTC
CDR3aa: CASSPARQGFSGYTF

j_gene: TRBJ2-5
abundance: .
v_gene: TRBV5-6
d_gene: TRBD2
CDR3nt: TGTGCCAGCAGCTTGGGACTAGCGGGGCCTCAAGAGACCCAGTACTTC
CDR3aa: CASSLGLAGPQETQYF

j_gene: TRBJ1-5
abundance: .
v_gene: TRBV19
d_gene: TRBD1
CDR3nt: TGTGCCAGTAGATACGGGACAGGGGTAGCTCAGCCCCAGCATTTT
CDR3aa: CASRYGTGVAQPQHF

j_gene: TRBJ2-7
abundance: .
v_gene: TRBV4-2
d_gene: .
CDR3nt: TGTGCCAGCAGCCAAGACGCAGCTTACGAGCAGTACTTC
CDR3aa: CASSQDAAYEQYF

j_gene: TRBJ2-7
abundance: .
v_gene: TRBV7-9
d_gene: .
CDR3nt: TGTGCCAGCAGCCCCCCGGTTGTCTACGAGCAGTACTTC
CDR3aa: CASSPPVVYEQYF

j_gene: TRBJ2-7
abundance: once
v_gene: TRBV25-1
d_gene: .
CDR3nt: TGTGCCAGCAGGGCCCCGAGAGCCTACGAGCAGTACTTC
CDR3aa: CASRAPRAYEQYF

j_gene: TRBJ2-1
abundance: .
v_gene: TRBV19
d_gene: TRBD2
CDR3nt: TGTGCCAGTAGTATTTCGGGGGGTAACAATGAGCAGTTCTTC
CDR3aa: CASSISGGNNEQFF

j_gene: TRBJ2-1
abundance: .
v_gene: TRBV5-1
d_gene: .
CDR3nt: TGCGCCAGCAGCCCTCGCGGGGGAGGGGGCCATGAGCAGTTCTTC
CDR3aa: CASSPRGGGGHEQFF

j_gene: TRBJ1-5
abundance: .
v_gene: TRBV20-1
d_gene: .
CDR3nt: TGCAGTGCTAGAGATTCGGGGGTACTTCAGCCCCAGCATTTT
CDR3aa: CSARDSGVLQPQHF

j_gene: TRBJ2-5
abundance: .
v_gene: TRBV7-9
d_gene: .
CDR3nt: TGTGCCAGCAGCTTAGCGGGAACGTACCAAGAGACCCAGTACTTC
CDR3aa: CASSLAGTYQETQYF

j_gene: TRBJ1-4
abundance: .
v_gene: TRBV9
d_gene: .
CDR3nt: TGTGCCAGCAGCGTAGAATCGCTGACAGCTAATGAAAAACTGTTTTTT
CDR3aa: CASSVESLTANEKLFF

j_gene: TRBJ2-5
abundance: .
v_gene: TRBV3-1
d_gene: .
CDR3nt: TGTGCCAGCAGCCAAGACGCTTTGGGGACCCAGTACTTC
CDR3aa: CASSQDALGTQYF

j_gene: TRBJ1-5
abundance: .
v_gene: TRBV20-1
d_gene: .
CDR3nt: TGCAGTGCTACCGTATACGTCACCGGACAGAGGGCTTTCCGGGGGGGCAATCAGCCCCAGCATTTT
CDR3aa: CSATVYVTGQRAFRGGNQPQHF

j_gene: TRBJ2-1
abundance: .
v_gene: TRBV29-1
d_gene: TRBD1
CDR3nt: TGCAGCGCCAGCCTGACAGGGGTTGTAAATGAGCAGTTCTTC
CDR3aa: CSASLTGVVNEQFF

j_gene: TRBJ2-7
abundance: .
v_gene: TRBV30
d_gene: .
CDR3nt: TGTGCCTGGAGTACGGGGGGCGGAGGAGAGCAGTACTTC
CDR3aa: CAWSTGGGGEQYF

j_gene: TRBJ2-7
abundance: .
v_gene: TRBV27
d_gene: .
CDR3nt: TGTGCCAGCAGTTTGAGCGGGCCCTACGAGCAGTACTTC
CDR3aa: CASSLSGPYEQYF

j_gene: TRBJ1-1
abundance: .
v_gene: TRBV29-1
d_gene: .
CDR3nt: TGCAGCGTTGGCGAAGCTTTCTTT
CDR3aa: CSVGEAFF

j_gene: TRBJ1-2
abundance: .
v_gene: TRBV6-2/TRBV6-3
d_gene: TRBD1
CDR3nt: TGTGCCAGCAGCCCGGGACAGTATGGCTACACCTTC
CDR3aa: CASSPGQYGYTF

j_gene: TRBJ2-1
abundance: .
v_gene: TRBV7-2
d_gene: .
CDR3nt: TGTGCCAGCAGCTTAGATGAGCAGTTCTTC
CDR3aa: CASSLDEQFF

j_gene: TRBJ1-5
abundance: .
v_gene: TRBV27
d_gene: .
CDR3nt: TGTGCCAGCAGTTTGACAGGACCCTCTATCGTCGCCCAGCATTTT
CDR3aa: CASSLTGPSIVAQHF

j_gene: TRBJ2-5
abundance: once
v_gene: TRBV12-3/TRBV12-4
d_gene: TRBD2
CDR3nt: TGTGCCAGCAGTTCGGGGGGGCTGGAGACCCAGTACTTC
CDR3aa: CASSSGGLETQYF

j_gene: TRBJ2-1
abundance: .
v_gene: TRBV15
d_gene: TRBD2
CDR3nt: TGTGCCACCAGCAGAACCGGGACTAGCGGATACAATGAGCAGTTCTTC
CDR3aa: CATSRTGTSGYNEQFF

j_gene: TRBJ1-2
abundance: .
v_gene: TRBV18
d_gene: .
CDR3nt: TGTGCCAGCTCACCACCGCTCTTTTCGGGGGGCTATGGTGGCTACACCTTC
CDR3aa: CASSPPLFSGGYGGYTF

j_gene: TRBJ2-3
abundance: .
v_gene: TRBV7-6
d_gene: .
CDR3nt: TGTGCCAGCAGACCTCCCCGGGGTGGGGGTACAGATACGCAGTATTTT
CDR3aa: CASRPPRGGGTDTQYF

j_gene: TRBJ2-3
abundance: .
v_gene: TRBV7-9
d_gene: .
CDR3nt: TGTGCCAGCAGCTTGCCTCCAGGGGCGGGAGACACAGATACGCAGTATTTT
CDR3aa: CASSLPPGAGDTDTQYF

j_gene: TRBJ2-2
abundance: .
v_gene: TRBV6-2/TRBV6-3
d_gene: .
CDR3nt: TGTGCCAGCAGTTACACGGACACCGGGGAGCTGTTTTTT
CDR3aa: CASSYTDTGELFF

j_gene: TRBJ1-1
abundance: .
v_gene: TRBV20-1
d_gene: .
CDR3nt: TGCAGTGCTAGAGAAGGGACCTTTGACACTGAAGCTTTCTTT
CDR3aa: CSAREGTFDTEAFF

j_gene: TRBJ2-5
abundance: .
v_gene: TRBV27
d_gene: TRBD1
CDR3nt: TGTGCCAGCAGTTTAGGACAGGGACAACAAGAGACCCAGTACTTC
CDR3aa: CASSLGQGQQETQYF

j_gene: TRBJ2-1
abundance: once
v_gene: TRBV6-5
d_gene: TRBD2
CDR3nt: TGTGGAGCGGGAGCAGACAATGAGCAGTTCTTC
CDR3aa: CGAGADNEQFF

j_gene: TRBJ2-1
abundance: .
v_gene: TRBV6-4
d_gene: TRBD2
CDR3nt: TGTGCCAGCAGTGAGGGCGGACTAGCTACCGATGAGCAGTTCTTC
CDR3aa: CASSEGGLATDEQFF

j_gene: TRBJ1-2
abundance: .
v_gene: TRBV23-1
d_gene: TRBD1
CDR3nt: TGCGCCAGCAGTCAGAACCGGGACAGCGCAAACCATTTCTATGGCTACACCTTC
CDR3aa: CASSQNRDSANHFYGYTF

j_gene: TRBJ1-6
abundance: .
v_gene: TRBV15
d_gene: .
CDR3nt: TGTGCCACCAGCATCGATGAGGATTCACCCCTCCACTTT
CDR3aa: CATSIDEDSPLHF

j_gene: TRBJ1-5
abundance: .
v_gene: TRBV24-1
d_gene: TRBD1
CDR3nt: TGTGCCACCAGTGATTTAGACAGGGCGCAGCCCCAGCATTTT
CDR3aa: CATSDLDRAQPQHF

j_gene: TRBJ1-6
abundance: .
v_gene: TRBV2
d_gene: TRBD1
CDR3nt: TGTGCCAGCAAGGACAGGGGAGAGTCACCCCTCCACTTT
CDR3aa: CASKDRGESPLHF

j_gene: TRBJ2-5
abundance: .
v_gene: TRBV4-2
d_gene: .
CDR3nt: TGTGCCAGCAGCCAAGATAATGGGGAGAGGGGGGAGACCCAGTACTTC
CDR3aa: CASSQDNGERGETQYF

j_gene: TRBJ2-5
abundance: .
v_gene: TRBV15
d_gene: .
CDR3nt: TGTGCCACCAAGGGGCATGACAAAGAGACCCAGTACTTC
CDR3aa: CATKGHDKETQYF

j_gene: TRBJ1-1
abundance: .
v_gene: TRBV12-3/TRBV12-4
d_gene: .
CDR3nt: TGTGCCAGCAGTTCCGGGACGGCTCACACTGAAGCTTTCTTT
CDR3aa: CASSSGTAHTEAFF

j_gene: TRBJ2-5
abundance: .
v_gene: TRBV13
d_gene: TRBD2
CDR3nt: TGTGCCAGCAGCTTTCTAGCGGGGTCGGTAGAGACCCAGTACTTC
CDR3aa: CASSFLAGSVETQYF

j_gene: TRBJ2-2
abundance: .
v_gene: TRBV5-6
d_gene: TRBD1
CDR3nt: TGTGCCAGCAGCTTGGGTGACAGGGCCATCGTCGGGGAGCTGTTTTTT
CDR3aa: CASSLGDRAIVGELFF

j_gene: TRBJ2-2
abundance: .
v_gene: TRBV5-4
d_gene: TRBD1
CDR3nt: TGTGCCAGCAGTAGGGGGACAGGGGACAGGGAGCTGTTTTTT
CDR3aa: CASSRGTGDRELFF

j_gene: TRBJ2-7
abundance: .
v_gene: TRBV28
d_gene: .
CDR3nt: TGTGCCAGCGGGGAATTTCGCTCCTACGAGCAGTACTTC
CDR3aa: CASGEFRSYEQYF

j_gene: TRBJ2-3
abundance: .
v_gene: TRBV5-1
d_gene: .
CDR3nt: TGCGCCAGCAGCCTCCTAGGGGGGACCTCAGATACGCAGTATTTT
CDR3aa: CASSLLGGTSDTQYF

j_gene: TRBJ2-7
abundance: .
v_gene: TRBV11-2
d_gene: .
CDR3nt: TGTGCCAGCACCCCCAGGGGACTTTCGGGGATCTACGAGCAGTACTTC
CDR3aa: CASTPRGLSGIYEQYF

j_gene: TRBJ2-5
abundance: .
v_gene: TRBV6-5
d_gene: TRBD2
CDR3nt: TGTGCCAGCACGGGCGGGAGGGAAGAGACCCAGTACTTC
CDR3aa: CASTGGREETQYF

j_gene: TRBJ2-7
abundance: .
v_gene: TRBV29-1
d_gene: TRBD2
CDR3nt: TGCAGCGTCCCCGGGACTAGCGACCCCTACGAGCAGTACTTC
CDR3aa: CSVPGTSDPYEQYF

j_gene: TRBJ2-1
abundance: .
v_gene: TRBV7-8
d_gene: TRBD2
CDR3nt: TGTGCCAGCAGCTTAAGAGTCGCGGGAGACGTAGGGGATGAGCAGTTCTTC
CDR3aa: CASSLRVAGDVGDEQFF

j_gene: TRBJ2-5
abundance: .
v_gene: TRBV7-2
d_gene: .
CDR3nt: TGTGCCAGCAGCTTAGGATGGGAGACCCAGTACTTC
CDR3aa: CASSLGWETQYF

j_gene: TRBJ2-1
abundance: .
v_gene: TRBV6-5
d_gene: TRBD1
CDR3nt: TGTGCCAGCAGCCTAGGGACAGGGGCCTCCAATGAGCAGTTCTTC
CDR3aa: CASSLGTGASNEQFF

j_gene: TRBJ2-5
abundance: .
v_gene: TRBV18
d_gene: TRBD2
CDR3nt: TGTGCCAGCTCACCGCCGACTAGCTTTGGAGAGACCCAGTACTTC
CDR3aa: CASSPPTSFGETQYF

j_gene: TRBJ2-7
abundance: .
v_gene: TRBV5-6
d_gene: TRBD1
CDR3nt: TGTGCCAGCAGTTGGGGGACAGGGCCGGTCTACGAGCAGTACTTC
CDR3aa: CASSWGTGPVYEQYF

j_gene: TRBJ1-1
abundance: .
v_gene: TRBV27
d_gene: .
CDR3nt: TGTGCCAGCAGCCATCCCGGGACGGCGAACACTGAAGCTTTCTTT
CDR3aa: CASSHPGTANTEAFF

j_gene: TRBJ2-2
abundance: .
v_gene: TRBV5-6
d_gene: .
CDR3nt: TGTGCCAGCAGCTTGACCCCTCGGGGGTCCGGGGAGCTGTTTTTT
CDR3aa: CASSLTPRGSGELFF

j_gene: TRBJ2-3
abundance: .
v_gene: TRBV7-9
d_gene: TRBD2
CDR3nt: TGTGCCAGCAGCGGGGCTAGCGGGAAAGAGTATACTAGCACAGATACGCAGTATTTT
CDR3aa: CASSGASGKEYTSTDTQYF

j_gene: TRBJ2-3
abundance: once
v_gene: TRBV7-9
d_gene: TRBD2
CDR3nt: TGTGCCACCGGGATGCAGGGAGGGGATACGCAGTATTTT
CDR3aa: CATGMQGGDTQYF

j_gene: TRBJ2-7
abundance: .
v_gene: TRBV30
d_gene: .
CDR3nt: TGTGCCCTGTGGGCCGCCTACGAGCAGTACTTC
CDR3aa: CALWAAYEQYF

j_gene: TRBJ1-1
abundance: .
v_gene: TRBV11-1
d_gene: TRBD1
CDR3nt: TGTGCCAGCAGCCCAAACAGGGGGCGCGACACTGAAGCTTTCTTT
CDR3aa: CASSPNRGRDTEAFF